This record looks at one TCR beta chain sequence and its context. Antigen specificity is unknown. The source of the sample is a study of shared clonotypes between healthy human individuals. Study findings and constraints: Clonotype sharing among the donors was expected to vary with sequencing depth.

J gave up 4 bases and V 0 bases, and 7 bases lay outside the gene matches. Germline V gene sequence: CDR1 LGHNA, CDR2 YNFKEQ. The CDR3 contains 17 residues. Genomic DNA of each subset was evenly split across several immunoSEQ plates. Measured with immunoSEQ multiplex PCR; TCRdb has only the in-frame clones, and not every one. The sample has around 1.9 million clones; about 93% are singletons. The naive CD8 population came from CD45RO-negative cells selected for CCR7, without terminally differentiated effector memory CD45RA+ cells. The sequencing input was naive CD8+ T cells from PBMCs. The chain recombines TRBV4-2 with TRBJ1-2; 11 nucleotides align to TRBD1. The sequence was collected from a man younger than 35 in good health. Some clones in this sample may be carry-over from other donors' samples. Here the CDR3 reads CASSQELKDRGLYGYTF. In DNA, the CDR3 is TGTGCCAGCAGCCAAGAATTGAAGGACAGGGGGCTCTATGGCTACACCTTC.